This TCR beta chain derives from a study of shared clonotypes between healthy human individuals. About the study: A donor's plate count was three for CD4 naive and three for CD4 memory; CD8 naive had two and CD8 memory one.

The assay was carried out at the deep level. Original data processing: In the immunoSEQ data, sequences were junction-only and lacked quality scores, so filtering differed. Assay used: immunoSEQ multiplex PCR; TCRdb lists only in-frame clones, some missing. The D gene and trimming were derived from the DNA, and the V and J assignments and clone size from that table. This sample carries over a million clones, about 98.5% of them seen once, and the ten largest clones take under 0.45%. CD45RA-negative memory and CD45RA+ naive subsets were split from the CD4+ cells. The CDR3 totals 16 residues. V lost 5 bases and J 3 bases, leaving 18 bases between the germline ends. CDR1 is SGHAT, CDR2 FQNNGV, per germline.

Specimen: naive CD4+ T cells sorted from blood. Subset denoted: CD45RA+ positively selected. V and J are TRBV11-2 and TRBJ2-3; D may be TRBD1 (6 bases). This receptor was obtained from a man aged 30-40 years in good health. In DNA form, the CDR3 reads TGTGCCAGCAGCCGAAGATACAGGGAGAGGACAGATACGCAGTATTTT. Protein product: CASSRRYRERTDTQYF.